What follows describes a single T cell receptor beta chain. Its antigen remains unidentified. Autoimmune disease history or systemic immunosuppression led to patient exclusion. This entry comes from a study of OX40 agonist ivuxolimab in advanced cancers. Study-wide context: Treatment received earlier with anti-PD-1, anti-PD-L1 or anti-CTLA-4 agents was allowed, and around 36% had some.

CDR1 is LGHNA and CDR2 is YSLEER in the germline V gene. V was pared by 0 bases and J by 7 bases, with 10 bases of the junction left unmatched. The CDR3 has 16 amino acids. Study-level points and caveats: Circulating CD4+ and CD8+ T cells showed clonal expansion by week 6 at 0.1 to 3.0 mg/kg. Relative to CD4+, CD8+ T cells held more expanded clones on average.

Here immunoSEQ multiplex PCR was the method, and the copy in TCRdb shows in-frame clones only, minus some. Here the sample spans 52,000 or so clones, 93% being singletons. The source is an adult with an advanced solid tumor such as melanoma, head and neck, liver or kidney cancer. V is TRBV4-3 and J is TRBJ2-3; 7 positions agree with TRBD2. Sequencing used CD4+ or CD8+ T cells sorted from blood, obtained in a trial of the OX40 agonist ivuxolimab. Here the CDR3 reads CASSQDREGTPNTQYF. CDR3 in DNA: TGCGCCAGCAGCCAAGATAGGGAGGGGACCCCGAATACGCAGTATTTT.